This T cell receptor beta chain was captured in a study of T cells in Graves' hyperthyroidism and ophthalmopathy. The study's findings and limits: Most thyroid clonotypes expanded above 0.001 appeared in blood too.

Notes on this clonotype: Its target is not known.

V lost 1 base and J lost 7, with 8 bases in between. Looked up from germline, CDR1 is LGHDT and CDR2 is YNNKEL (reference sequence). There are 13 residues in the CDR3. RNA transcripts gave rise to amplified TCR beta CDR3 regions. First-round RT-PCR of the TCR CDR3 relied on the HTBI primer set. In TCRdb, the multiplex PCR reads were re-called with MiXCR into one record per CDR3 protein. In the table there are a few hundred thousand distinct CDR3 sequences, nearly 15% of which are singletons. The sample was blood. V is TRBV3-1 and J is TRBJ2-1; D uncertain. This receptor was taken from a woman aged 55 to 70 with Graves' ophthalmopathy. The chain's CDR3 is CASSQVGANEQFF. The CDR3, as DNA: TGTGCCAGCAGCCAAGTCGGAGCTAATGAGCAGTTCTTC.